The 20 T cell receptor beta chains below all came from one sample that was sequenced in a study of response to subunit inactivated influenza vaccine. TCRdb itself ran the RT-PCR reads through MiXCR, one entry per CDR3 protein. Seen here are about half a million distinct CDR3 sequences, about a tenth observed once, and the top ten hold 12%. Here the sequenced sample was PBMCs from blood, taken roughly 6 weeks after vaccination. All receptors come from a middle-aged man who received an inactivated influenza vaccine.

The gene calls are TRBV4-3 and TRBJ2-1, with 8 bases fitting TRBD2. V shed 1 base, J shed 7 bases, and the junction held 12 bases outside the gene matches. The CDR3 has 17 amino acids. The germline CDR1 and CDR2 sequences are LGHNA and YSLEER. CDR3 loop: CASSQVIRGLGANEQFF. In DNA, the CDR3 is TGCGCCAGCAGCCAAGTAATTCGGGGACTAGGAGCAAATGAGCAGTTCTTC.

This clonotype was counted ten times or more. The V gene is TRBV9, the J gene TRBJ2-5, with D perhaps matching TRBD1 (6 bases). The length of the CDR3 is 15 residues. The germline gives CDR1 SGDLS, CDR2 YYNGEE. Trimming pared 0 bases from V and 1 base from J, leaving 10 bases between. For the CDR3, the DNA is TGTGCCAGCAGCGTAGGGGGGCGCCTCCAAGAGACCCAGTACTTC. It yields the protein CASSVGGRLQETQYF. The full variable domain, completed using reference TRBV9 and TRBJ2-5, is DSGVTQTPKHLITATGQRVTLRCSPRSGDLSVYWYQQSLDQGLQFLIQYYNGEERAKGNILERFSAQQFPDLHSELNLSSLELGDSALYFCASSVGGRLQETQYFGPGTRLLVL.

The chain is built from TRBV20-1 and TRBJ2-3; TRBD1 is a possible D gene (5 bases). Trimming cost V 0 bases and J 0 bases, with 10 bases left between them. This CDR3 is built from 15 residues. The germline V gene has CDR1 DFQATT and CDR2 SNEGSKA (reference sequence). The chain's CDR3 is CSARDPRQSTDTQYF. The CDR3, as DNA: TGCAGTGCTAGAGATCCCCGACAGAGCACAGATACGCAGTATTTT.

This chain connects TRBV12-3 or TRBV12-4 to TRBJ1-6; 9 bases map to TRBD1. The CDR3 contains 14 residues. V gave up 6 bases and J gave up 10 bases; unmatched junction bases: 7. CDR3: CASSPRDRESPLHF. CDR3 nucleotide sequence: TGTGCCAGCAGCCCCCGGGACAGGGAATCACCCCTCCACTTT.

V and J are TRBV20-1 and TRBJ2-7, with 7 nucleotides matching TRBD1. The V gene's germline CDR1 is DFQATT and CDR2 SNEGSKA (reference sequence). Losses at the gene ends were 6 bases for V and 5 bases for J; bases not matched to a gene: 7. The CDR3 is 12 residues long. CDR3 sequence (DNA): TGCAGTGCCAGACAGGGTACGGACGAGCAGTACTTC. Its translation: CSARQGTDEQYF.

Many counts were recorded for this clonotype. The V gene is TRBV15, the J gene TRBJ2-4; perhaps TRBD2 as D (6 bases). Germline V gives CDR1 LNHNV, CDR2 YYDKDF (reference sequence). The CDR3 runs to 21 residues. Trimming pared 0 bases from V and 0 bases from J, leaving 24 bases between. The CDR3 loop reads CATSRDQSGYSPGVAKNIQYF. CDR3 coding DNA: TGTGCCACCAGCAGAGATCAGTCAGGGTACTCCCCGGGGGTAGCCAAAAACATTCAGTACTTC.

The chain is built from TRBV24-1 and TRBJ2-1; D is possibly TRBD2 (6 bases). Germline V gives CDR1 KGHDR, CDR2 SFDVKD. The CDR3 runs to 17 residues. V was trimmed by 3 bases and J by 7 bases, leaving 21 bases between them. The CDR3 DNA follows: TGTGCCACCAGTGATCCCGGGAGAAAGGGGATCGGTAATGAGCAGTTCTTC. Translation gives CATSDPGRKGIGNEQFF.

This clonotype was seen more than once but under ten times. The chain recombines TRBV6-1 with TRBJ2-1; no definite D call. V lost 6 bases and J lost 7, with 10 bases in between. The germline V gene encodes CDR1 MNHNS and CDR2 SASEGT. The CDR3 is 12 residues long. The CDR3 spells CASSPVLNEQFF. CDR3 coding DNA: TGTGCCAGCAGCCCCGTCCTGAATGAGCAGTTCTTC.

The sample holds many counts of this clonotype. The chain uses TRBV20-1 and TRBJ2-3; D is possibly TRBD1 (6 bases). Germline CDR1 DFQATT, CDR2 SNEGSKA (reference sequence). The CDR3 is 16 residues long. Trimming cost V 0 bases and J 0 bases, with 13 bases left between them. The CDR3 sequence: CSAREGASSSTDTQYF. The CDR3 DNA follows: TGCAGTGCTAGAGAGGGGGCTAGTTCTAGCACAGATACGCAGTATTTT.

The CDR3 DNA follows: TGCAGCGTTGAGACGGGACAGGGGGCACGCAACGAGCAGTACTTC. Translation: CSVETGQGARNEQYF. The chain couples TRBV29-1 to TRBJ2-7, with 12 bases that match TRBD1. CDR1 is SQVTM, CDR2 ANQGSEA, per germline. The V gene end was trimmed by 3 bases and the J gene end by 5 bases; junction bases not matched to a gene: 8. The CDR3 runs 15 residues.

The table lists this clonotype with a few counts. This chain uses TRBV11-1 with TRBJ2-1, with no clear D. V lost 7 bases, J lost 5 bases, and 27 bases lay in between. In germline, CDR1 is SGHAT, CDR2 FQDESV (reference sequence). The CDR3 contains 18 residues. This CDR3 is CASNNPINPVISNNEQFF. CDR3 nucleotides: TGTGCCAGCAACAACCCAATCAATCCCGTCATTTCCAACAATGAGCAGTTCTTC.

There are many counts of this clonotype. The J gene is TRBJ2-7, the V gene TRBV5-1; the D gene is possibly TRBD2 (5 bases). The CDR3 runs 14 residues. In germline, CDR1 is SGHRS, CDR2 YFSETQ. V lost 2 bases and J lost 5, with 14 bases in between. CDR3: CASSLGSFTDEQYF. The CDR3, as DNA: TGCGCCAGCAGCTTAGGGAGTTTCACCGACGAGCAGTACTTC.

This clonotype was recorded at least ten times. The CDR3 DNA follows: TGTGCCAGCAGTTACTCGTTCGGGGCAGACTCCTACAATGAGCAGTTCTTC. Translating it yields CASSYSFGADSYNEQFF. The chain recombines TRBV6-5 with TRBJ2-1; D possibly uses TRBD1 or TRBD2 (5 bases each). The CDR3 length is 17 residues. Germline CDR1 reads MNHEY; CDR2 reads SVGAGI. Trimming pared 0 bases from V and 0 bases from J, leaving 12 bases between.

This clonotype was seen many times. This chain joins TRBV20-1 and TRBJ1-1; no reliable D call. The CDR3 loop spans 13 amino acids. Trimming took off 1 base at V and 9 bases at J, with 15 bases between the two ends. CDR1 is DFQATT, CDR2 SNEGSKA, per germline (reference sequence). CDR3 in DNA: TGCAGTGCTAGAGCTTTTGGGCAAACCCAAGCTTTCTTT. This sequence encodes CSARAFGQTQAFF.

The sample holds one count of this clonotype. The CDR3 protein is CASSSKTNSHEQYF. The CDR3 region has the DNA TGTGCCAGCAGCTCAAAGACTAATTCCCACGAGCAGTACTTC. J is TRBJ2-7 and V is TRBV7-2; TRBD2 is a possible D gene (5 bases). CDR1 SGHTA and CDR2 FQGNSA come from the germline V gene. The CDR3 is 14 residues long. The V and J ends lost 4 bases and 5 bases respectively, with 15 bases between them.

The V gene is TRBV4-1, the J gene TRBJ2-7; 8 nucleotides align to TRBD2. This CDR3 contains 17 residues. The germline V gene has CDR1 MGHRA and CDR2 YSYEKL. The trim removed 0 bases at V and 3 bases at J, leaving 10 bases unmatched. CDR3 DNA: TGCGCCAGCAGCCAAGATGGGGGGACTAGGAAAGTCTACGAGCAGTACTTC. It is translated as CASSQDGGTRKVYEQYF.

In this sample, this clonotype turned up many times. The chain combines TRBV12-3 or TRBV12-4 with TRBJ1-1, with 9 bases lining up with TRBD1. J was trimmed by 4 bases and V by 5 bases; bases with no gene match: 8. This CDR3 spans 15 amino acids. The CDR3 loop is CASSPEQGATTEAFF. The DNA of the CDR3 is TGTGCCAGCAGTCCGGAACAGGGGGCAACCACTGAAGCTTTCTTT.

CDR3 in amino acids: CASRFQDRVNTEAFF. The CDR3 coding sequence is TGCGCCAGCAGATTCCAGGACAGAGTGAACACTGAAGCTTTCTTT. V is TRBV4-1 and J is TRBJ1-1, with D perhaps TRBD1 (6 bases). The CDR3 consists of 15 residues. V lost 6 bases and J lost 0, with 14 bases in between. Germline CDR1 reads MGHRA; CDR2 reads YSYEKL.

This clonotype was observed a handful of times. This chain uses TRBV7-9 with TRBJ2-2, with D unclear. Germline V lookup: CDR1 SEHNR, CDR2 FQNEAQ (reference sequence). Trimming removed 8 bases at V and 2 bases at J, with 6 bases between. The CDR3 consists of 12 residues. CDR3 bases: TGTGCCAGCGGCCACAACACCGGGGAGCTGTTTTTT. The encoded protein is CASGHNTGELFF.

In its sample, this clonotype was seen many times. The chain combines TRBV7-2 with TRBJ2-3; unclear D gene. Germline-derived CDR1 and CDR2 are SGHTA and FQGNSA. V was cut by 5 bases and J by 2 bases, with 17 bases left in between. This CDR3 has 16 amino acids. The CDR3 sequence: CASSPVSVTVTDTQYF. As DNA, the CDR3 is TGTGCCAGCAGCCCTGTCTCTGTCACGGTCACAGATACGCAGTATTTT.